The clone carrying this TCR beta chain was observed a single time. Its antigen is unidentified. This record belongs to a study of cytomegalovirus exposure and HLA in healthy donors. Study as a whole: The Caucasian-associated ancestry cluster contained about 80% of the approximately 390 genotyped donors.

The PCR used 60 Vbeta and 13 Jbeta primers. Libraries were prepared by immunoSEQ multiplex PCR; TCRdb keeps only in-frame clonotypes and omits some of them. The sample includes about 93,000 clones, roughly 67% seen only once; the top ten take 5.5% to 6%. Whole-study results and caveats: TRBV6-2, TRBV6-3 and other indistinguishable V segments were excluded. A later analysis appeared to link common viral pathogens to several of the most significant clusters. Most TCR sequences were rare, but some public TCRs occurred in many donors.

Germline V lookup: CDR1 MGHRA, CDR2 YSYEKL. V trimming: 0 bases; J trimming: 0 bases; junction bases outside the gene matches: 5. The CDR3 is made up of 16 amino acids. The genes are TRBV4-1 and TRBJ2-7, with 7 bases aligning to TRBD1. The origin of this receptor is a boy younger than 18 in good health and CMV-seropositive. Sequencing used PBMCs. The CDR3 sequence: CASSQDPGQFSYEQYF. The CDR3 DNA is TGCGCCAGCAGCCAAGATCCGGGACAGTTCTCCTACGAGCAGTACTTC.